Presented here are 13 T cell receptor beta chains from one specimen sequenced in a study of T cells in Graves' hyperthyroidism and ophthalmopathy. Amplification yielded TCR beta CDR3 regions, with RNA transcripts as the source. Carried out on the TCR CDR3, a first-round RT-PCR used the HTBI primer set. TCRdb recomputed calls from the multiplex PCR reads with MiXCR, one row per CDR3 protein. The sample comprises 250,000 to 300,000 distinct CDR3 sequences, about 14% of which are singletons, and roughly 8.5% rests with the top ten. Input material: blood. The receptors shown here come from a woman in her 30s with Graves' hyperthyroidism that later progressed to Graves' ophthalmopathy.

The chain links TRBV7-3 to TRBJ2-5, with D possibly called TRBD1 or TRBD2 (5 bases each). Germline V gives CDR1 SGHTA, CDR2 FQGTGA. V lost 6 bases and J 7 bases, leaving 15 bases between the germline ends. The CDR3 loop spans 13 amino acids. CDR3 sequence: CASRSGTEGTQYF. The CDR3 DNA reads as TGTGCCAGCAGATCCGGGACCGAGGGGACCCAGTACTTC.

The CDR3 DNA follows: TGTGCCACCTCTAGGATAGCCGGGGAGCTGTTTTTT. This codes for CATSRIAGELFF. This chain connects TRBV6-1 to TRBJ2-2; D is uncertain. The V end was cut by 10 bases, the J end by 6 bases, with 12 bases between. CDR1 is MNHNS and CDR2 is SASEGT in the germline V gene. CDR3 size: 12 residues.

The CDR3 region is CASSPRQGGIDTQYF. The CDR3 nucleotides read TGTGCCAGCAGTCCCAGACAGGGAGGTATAGATACGCAGTATTTT. V gene TRBV28 combines with J gene TRBJ2-3, with D possibly TRBD1 on 7 matching bases. CDR3 size: 15 residues. From germline, CDR1 is MDHEN and CDR2 SYDVKM. Trimming took off 5 bases at V and 5 bases at J, with 17 bases between the two ends.

This clonotype was observed a few times. The V gene is TRBV5-5, the J gene TRBJ2-2; D is possibly TRBD1 (7 bases). Germline V CDR1 and CDR2: SGHKS, YYEKEE (reference sequence). CDR3 size: 15 residues. V lost 0 bases and J 6 bases, leaving 12 bases between the germline ends. The DNA for the CDR3 is TGTGCCAGCAGCTTGGCCACAGGGGAGGCCGGGGAGCTGTTTTTT. Protein sequence: CASSLATGEAGELFF.

V is TRBV6-6 and J is TRBJ2-7; 9 bases map to TRBD2. Looked up from germline, CDR1 is MNHNY and CDR2 is SVGAGI (reference sequence). Trimming cost V 0 bases and J 2 bases; bases outside gene matches: 8. The length of the CDR3 is 17 residues. The CDR3 spells CASSYSVSAGGTYEQYF. DNA of the CDR3: TGTGCCAGCAGTTACTCGGTTTCCGCGGGAGGGACCTACGAGCAGTACTTC.

This clonotype was picked up many times. This chain connects TRBV27 to TRBJ2-1; 8 bases agree with TRBD2. V gave up 5 bases and J gave up 12 bases; unmatched junction bases: 24. The CDR3 runs to 18 residues. The germline CDR1 and CDR2 sequences are MNHEY and SMNVEV (reference sequence). The CDR3 DNA follows: TGTGCCAGCAGTGACCCCCCAGGTAGCGGGGTTTCTGGGCTGGGGCAGTTCTTC. This translates into CASSDPPGSGVSGLGQFF.

This clonotype was observed at least ten times. V and J are TRBV7-2 and TRBJ1-3; D might be TRBD1 (5 bases). Looked up from germline, CDR1 is SGHTA and CDR2 is FQGNSA. The V gene lost 5 bases and the J gene lost 8 bases, with 19 bases spanning the gap. The CDR3 extends over 15 amino acids. CDR3 protein: CASSPRRGNGDTIYF. DNA for the CDR3: TGTGCCAGCAGCCCCCGGAGGGGAAACGGGGACACCATATATTTT.

The chain employs TRBV24-1 and TRBJ2-5, with D hard to call. V lost 4 bases and J 5 bases, leaving 10 bases between the germline ends. Germline values: CDR1 KGHDR, CDR2 SFDVKD. CDR3 length equals 13 residues. CDR3 residues: CATSDGSSETQYF. The CDR3 region has the DNA TGTGCCACCAGTGACGGCTCCTCGGAGACCCAGTACTTC.

This clonotype was picked up many times. The chain recombines TRBV30 with TRBJ2-7, with D perhaps assigned TRBD1 or TRBD2 (7 bases each). V shed 4 bases and J shed 4 bases, with 23 bases lying between them. Germline loops: CDR1 GTSNPN, CDR2 SVGIG (reference sequence). CDR3 length: 16 residues. The CDR3 DNA is TGTGCCTGGACTCCCAGGGGGGGACACGGGGGGTACGAGCAGTACTTC. Translated, it gives CAWTPRGGHGGYEQYF.

In its sample, this clonotype was seen many times. The chain uses TRBV29-1 and TRBJ2-6; D is possibly TRBD2 (5 bases). The CDR3 has 14 amino acids. Germline CDR1 SQVTM, CDR2 ANQGSEA. V lost 3 bases to trimming and J lost 4 bases, with 10 bases between them. Here the CDR3 reads CSVDGSNGANVLTF. The DNA of the CDR3 is TGCAGCGTTGATGGGAGTAACGGGGCCAACGTCCTGACTTTC. Supplemented by reference TRBV29-1 and TRBJ2-6, the full variable domain reads SAVISQKPSRDICQRGTSLTIQCQVDSQVTMMFWYRQQPGQSLTLIATANQGSEATYESGFVIDKFPISRPNLTFSTLTVSNMSPEDSSIYLCSVDGSNGANVLTFGAGSRLTVL.

This clonotype was picked up many times. V usage is TRBV28 and J usage is TRBJ2-7, with D unresolved. Deletions cut 2 bases from V and 3 bases from J, with 8 bases between. CDR3 length: 13 amino acids. Per germline, CDR1 MDHEN and CDR2 SYDVKM. CDR3 bases: TGTGCCAGCAGTTTAACGACCAGCTACGAGCAGTACTTC. Translating gives CASSLTTSYEQYF.

This clonotype was recorded a few times. This rearrangement joins TRBV19 to TRBJ2-1, with TRBD1 as a possible D gene (5 bases). CDR3 length equals 13 residues. Deletions cut 3 bases from V and 4 bases from J, with 7 bases between. Germline V gene lookup returns CDR1 LNHDA and CDR2 SQIVND (reference sequence). For the CDR3, the DNA is TGTGCCAGTAGTATTACAGGTTACAATGAGCAGTTCTTC. Translating it yields CASSITGYNEQFF.

This clonotype showed up just a few times. The gene calls are TRBV12-5 and TRBJ2-1; D not certain. The V gene's germline CDR1 is LGHNT and CDR2 FRNRAP. The ends were cut back, 1 base at V and 9 bases at J, with 10 bases in the middle. The CDR3 extends over 13 amino acids. The CDR3 nucleotides are TGTGCTAGTGGTTTGGGTAAGTCGGGTGAGCAGTTCTTC. Its protein is CASGLGKSGEQFF.